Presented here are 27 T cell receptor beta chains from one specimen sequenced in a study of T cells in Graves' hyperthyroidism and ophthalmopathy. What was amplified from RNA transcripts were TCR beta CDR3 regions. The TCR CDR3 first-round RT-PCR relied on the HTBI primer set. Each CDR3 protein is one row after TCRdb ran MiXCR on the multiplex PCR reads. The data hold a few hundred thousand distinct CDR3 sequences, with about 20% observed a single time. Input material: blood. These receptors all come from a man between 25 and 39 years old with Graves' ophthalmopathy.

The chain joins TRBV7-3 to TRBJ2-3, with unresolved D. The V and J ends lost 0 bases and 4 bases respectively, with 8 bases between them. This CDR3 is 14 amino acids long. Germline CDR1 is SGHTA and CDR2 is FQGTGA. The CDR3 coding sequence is TGTGCCAGCAGCTTAACGAGGATCCCAGATACGCAGTATTTT. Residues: CASSLTRIPDTQYF.

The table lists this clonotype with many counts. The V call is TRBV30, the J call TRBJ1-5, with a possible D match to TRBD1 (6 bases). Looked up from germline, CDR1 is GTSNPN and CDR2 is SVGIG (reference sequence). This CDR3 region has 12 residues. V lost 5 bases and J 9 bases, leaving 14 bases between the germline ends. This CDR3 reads CAWSLRGRPQHF. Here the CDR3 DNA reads TGTGCCTGGTCACTCAGGGGTAGGCCCCAGCATTTT. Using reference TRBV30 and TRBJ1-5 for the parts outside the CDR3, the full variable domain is SQTIHQWPATLVQPVGSPLSLECTVEGTSNPNLYWYRQAAGRGLQLLFYSVGIGQISSEVPQNLSASRPQDRQFILSSKKLLLSDSGFYLCAWSLRGRPQHFGDGTRLSIL.

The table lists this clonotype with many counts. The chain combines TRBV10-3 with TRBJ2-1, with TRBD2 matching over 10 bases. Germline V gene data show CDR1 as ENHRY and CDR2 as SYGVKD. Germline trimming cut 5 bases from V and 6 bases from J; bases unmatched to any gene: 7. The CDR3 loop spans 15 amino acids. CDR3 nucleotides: TGTGCCATCAGTTCCGGGACTAGCGCCGTCAATGAGCAGTTCTTC. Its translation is CAISSGTSAVNEQFF.

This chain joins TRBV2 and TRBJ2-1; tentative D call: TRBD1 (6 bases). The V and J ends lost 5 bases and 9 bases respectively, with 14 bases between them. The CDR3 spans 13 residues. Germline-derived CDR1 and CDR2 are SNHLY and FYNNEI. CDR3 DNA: TGTGCCAGCAGTCTCCAGGGGCGGAGTGAGCAGTTCTTC. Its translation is CASSLQGRSEQFF.

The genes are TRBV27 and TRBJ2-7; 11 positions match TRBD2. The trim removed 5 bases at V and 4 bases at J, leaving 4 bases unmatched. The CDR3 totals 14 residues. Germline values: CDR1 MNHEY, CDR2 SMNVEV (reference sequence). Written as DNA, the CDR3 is TGTGCCAGCAGTGGGGGGACTAGCGGTTACGAGCAGTACTTC. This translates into CASSGGTSGYEQYF.

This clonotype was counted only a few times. CDR3 loop: CASRTLAGGGEQYF. The DNA of the CDR3 is TGTGCCAGCAGGACCCTAGCGGGAGGTGGCGAGCAGTACTTC. The chain employs TRBV6-1 and TRBJ2-7; TRBD2 agrees at 11 bases. Trimming took 6 bases from V and 6 from J; bases not matched to a gene: 7. The germline V gene has CDR1 MNHNS and CDR2 SASEGT. The CDR3 is 14 residues long.

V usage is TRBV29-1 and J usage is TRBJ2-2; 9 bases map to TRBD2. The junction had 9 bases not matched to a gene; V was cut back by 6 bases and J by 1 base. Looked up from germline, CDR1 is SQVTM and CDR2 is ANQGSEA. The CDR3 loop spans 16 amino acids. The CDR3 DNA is TGCAGCGTCTTACAGGGACTAGCCCTGAACACCGGGGAGCTGTTTTTT. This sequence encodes CSVLQGLALNTGELFF.

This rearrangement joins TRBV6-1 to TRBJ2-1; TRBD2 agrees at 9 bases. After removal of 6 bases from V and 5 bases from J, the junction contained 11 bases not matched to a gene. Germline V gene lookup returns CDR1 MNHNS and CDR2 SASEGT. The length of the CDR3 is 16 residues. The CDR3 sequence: CASRQRPGLAHNEQFF. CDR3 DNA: TGTGCCAGCAGGCAACGACCGGGACTAGCCCACAATGAGCAGTTCTTC.

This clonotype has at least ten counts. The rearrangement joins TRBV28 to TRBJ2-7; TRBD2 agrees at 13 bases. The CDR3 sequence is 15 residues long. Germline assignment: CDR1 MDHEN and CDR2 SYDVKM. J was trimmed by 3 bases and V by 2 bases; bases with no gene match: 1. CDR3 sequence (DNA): TGTGCCAGCAGTTTACGGACTAGCGGGAGCTACGAGCAGTACTTC. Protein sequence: CASSLRTSGSYEQYF. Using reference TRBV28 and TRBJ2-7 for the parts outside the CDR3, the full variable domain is DVKVTQSSRYLVKRTGEKVFLECVQDMDHENMFWYRQDPGLGLRLIYFSYDVKMKEKGDIPEGYSVSREKKERFSLILESASTNQTSMYLCASSLRTSGSYEQYFGPGTRLTVT.

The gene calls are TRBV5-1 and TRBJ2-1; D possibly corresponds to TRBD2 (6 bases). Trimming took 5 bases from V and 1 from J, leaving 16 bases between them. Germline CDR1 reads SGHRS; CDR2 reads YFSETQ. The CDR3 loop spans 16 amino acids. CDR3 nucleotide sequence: TGCGCCAGCAGGGGTTCCGGGGAGGCTTCCTACAATGAGCAGTTCTTC. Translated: CASRGSGEASYNEQFF.

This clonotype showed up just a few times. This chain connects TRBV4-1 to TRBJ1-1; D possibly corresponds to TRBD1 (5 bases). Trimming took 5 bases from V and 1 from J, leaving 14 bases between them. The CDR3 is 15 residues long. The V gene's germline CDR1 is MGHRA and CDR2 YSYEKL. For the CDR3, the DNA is TGCGCCAGCAGCTTCCGGGACCCCCAGAACACTGAAGCTTTCTTT. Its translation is CASSFRDPQNTEAFF.

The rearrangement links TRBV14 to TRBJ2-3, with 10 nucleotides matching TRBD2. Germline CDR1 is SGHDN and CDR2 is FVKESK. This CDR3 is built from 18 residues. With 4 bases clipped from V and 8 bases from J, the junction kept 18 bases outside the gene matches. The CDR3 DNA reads TGTGCCAGCAGCCGCCGACAGGGAGCTAGCGGGAGACGCCGTACGCAGTATTTT. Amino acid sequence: CASSRRQGASGRRRTQYF.

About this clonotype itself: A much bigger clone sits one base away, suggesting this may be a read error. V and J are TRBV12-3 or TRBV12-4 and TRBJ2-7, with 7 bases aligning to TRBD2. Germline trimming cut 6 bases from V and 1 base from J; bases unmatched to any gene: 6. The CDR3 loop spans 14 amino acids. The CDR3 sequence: CASRRRESSYEQYF. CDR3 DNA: TGTGCCAGCAGGCGGCGGGAGTCATCCTACGAGCAGTACTTC.

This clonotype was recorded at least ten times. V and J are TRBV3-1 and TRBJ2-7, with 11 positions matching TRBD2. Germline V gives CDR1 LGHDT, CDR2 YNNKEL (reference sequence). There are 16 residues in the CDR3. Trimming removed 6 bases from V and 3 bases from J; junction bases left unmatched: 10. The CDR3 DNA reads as TGTGCCAGCAGACTCGGGGTAGCGGGAGGGGTCTACGAGCAGTACTTC. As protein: CASRLGVAGGVYEQYF.

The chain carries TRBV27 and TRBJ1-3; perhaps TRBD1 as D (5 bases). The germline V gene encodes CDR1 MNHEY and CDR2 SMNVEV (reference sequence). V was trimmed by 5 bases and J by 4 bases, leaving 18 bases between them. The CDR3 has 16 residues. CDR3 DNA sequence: TGTGCCAGCAGTCCTACCAGGGTGTACGCCGGAAACACCATATATTTT. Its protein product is CASSPTRVYAGNTIYF.

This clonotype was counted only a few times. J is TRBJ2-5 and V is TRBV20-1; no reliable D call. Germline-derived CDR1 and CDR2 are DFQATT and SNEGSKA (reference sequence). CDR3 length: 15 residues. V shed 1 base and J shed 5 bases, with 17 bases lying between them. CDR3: CSARVFDRLRETQYF. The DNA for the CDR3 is TGCAGTGCTAGAGTTTTTGACCGACTGAGGGAGACCCAGTACTTC.

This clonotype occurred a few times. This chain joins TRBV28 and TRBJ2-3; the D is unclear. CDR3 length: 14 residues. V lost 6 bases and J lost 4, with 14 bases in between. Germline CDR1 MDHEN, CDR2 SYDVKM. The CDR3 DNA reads TGTGCCAGCAGCCCTATGGGTAGCCCAGATACGCAGTATTTT. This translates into CASSPMGSPDTQYF.

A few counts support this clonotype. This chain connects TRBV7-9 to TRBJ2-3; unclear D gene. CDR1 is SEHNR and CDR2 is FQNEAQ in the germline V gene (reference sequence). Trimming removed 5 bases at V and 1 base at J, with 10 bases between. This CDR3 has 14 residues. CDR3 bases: TGTGCCAGCAGCCCCCCTTCGGGCACAGATACGCAGTATTTT. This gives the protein CASSPPSGTDTQYF.

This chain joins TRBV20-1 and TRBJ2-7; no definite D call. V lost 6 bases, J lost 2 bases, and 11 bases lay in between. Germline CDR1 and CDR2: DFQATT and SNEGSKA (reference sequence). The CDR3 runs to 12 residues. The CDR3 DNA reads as TGCAGTGCCACGGAGAAACCCTACGAGCAGTACTTC. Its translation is CSATEKPYEQYF.

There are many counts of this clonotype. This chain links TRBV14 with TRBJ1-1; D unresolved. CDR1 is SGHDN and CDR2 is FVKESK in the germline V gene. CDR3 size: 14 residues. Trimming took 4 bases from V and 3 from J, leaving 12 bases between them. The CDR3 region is CASSPYGIYTEAFF. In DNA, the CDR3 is TGTGCCAGCAGCCCCTACGGGATTTACACTGAAGCTTTCTTT.

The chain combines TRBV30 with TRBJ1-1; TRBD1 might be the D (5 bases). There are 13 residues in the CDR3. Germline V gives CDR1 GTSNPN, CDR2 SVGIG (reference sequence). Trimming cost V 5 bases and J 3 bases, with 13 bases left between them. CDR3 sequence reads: CAWSIGTYTEAFF. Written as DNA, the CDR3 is TGTGCCTGGTCTATAGGGACGTACACTGAAGCTTTCTTT.

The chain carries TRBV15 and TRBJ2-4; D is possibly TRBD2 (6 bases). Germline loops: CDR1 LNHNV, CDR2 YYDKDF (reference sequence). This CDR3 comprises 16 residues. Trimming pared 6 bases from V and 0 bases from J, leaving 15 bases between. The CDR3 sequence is CATRKTEGLAKNIQYF. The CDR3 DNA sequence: TGTGCCACCAGGAAAACAGAGGGACTAGCCAAAAACATTCAGTACTTC.

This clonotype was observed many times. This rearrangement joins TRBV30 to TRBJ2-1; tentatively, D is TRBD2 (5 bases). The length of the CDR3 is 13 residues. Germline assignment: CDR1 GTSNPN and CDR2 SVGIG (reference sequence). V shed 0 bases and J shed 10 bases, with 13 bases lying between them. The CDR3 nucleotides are TGTGCCTGGAGTGTCTTGGCGGGCAACGAGCAGTTCTTC. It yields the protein CAWSVLAGNEQFF.

The CDR3 loop is CASSLFDGSAEAFF. CDR3 coding DNA: TGTGCCAGCAGCTTATTCGATGGGTCGGCTGAAGCTTTCTTT. This chain joins TRBV7-9 and TRBJ1-1; no reliable D call. V shed 2 bases and J shed 6 bases, with 13 bases lying between them. Germline V gene data show CDR1 as SEHNR and CDR2 as FQNEAQ (reference sequence). The CDR3 is 14 amino acids.

This chain's CDR3 is CSATAETNTGELFF. CDR3 nucleotide sequence: TGCAGCGCCACAGCGGAAACTAACACCGGGGAGCTGTTTTTT. The V gene is TRBV29-1, the J gene TRBJ2-2; tentatively, D is TRBD2 (5 bases). The CDR3 is made up of 14 amino acids. In germline, CDR1 is SQVTM, CDR2 ANQGSEA. V was shortened by 7 bases and J by 2 bases, with 14 bases between the two germline ends.

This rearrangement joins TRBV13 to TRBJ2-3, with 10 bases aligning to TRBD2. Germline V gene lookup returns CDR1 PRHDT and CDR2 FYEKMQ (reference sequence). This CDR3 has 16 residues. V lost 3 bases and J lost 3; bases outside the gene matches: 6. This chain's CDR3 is CASSFETSGETDTQYF. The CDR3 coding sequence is TGTGCCAGCAGCTTTGAAACTAGCGGGGAAACAGATACGCAGTATTTT.

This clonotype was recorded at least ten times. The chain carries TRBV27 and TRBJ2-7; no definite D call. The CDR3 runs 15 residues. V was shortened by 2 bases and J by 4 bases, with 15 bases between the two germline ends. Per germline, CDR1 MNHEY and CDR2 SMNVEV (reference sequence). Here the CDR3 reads CASSLRPHALYEQYF. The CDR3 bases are TGTGCCAGCAGTTTACGTCCCCACGCGCTTTACGAGCAGTACTTC.